This TCR beta chain originates from a study of T cells of healthy individuals. A single record per CDR3 protein comes from TCRdb applying MiXCR to the 5' RACE reads. The sample comprises 53,000 or so distinct CDR3 sequences, under 15% of which are singletons, and 16% rests with the top ten. The CDR3 spans 15 residues. Germline-derived CDR1 and CDR2 are MDHEN and SYDVKM. J lost 4 bases, V lost 1 base, and 4 bases had no gene match. The V call is TRBV28, the J call TRBJ2-7; 10 bases agree with TRBD2. The TCR sequence derives from a human donor in good health. Here the CDR3 DNA reads TGTGCCAGCAGTTTATTGGCTAGCGGGAGTTACGAGCAGTACTTC. This gives the protein CASSLLASGSYEQYF.